In this sample, the clone carrying this T cell receptor beta chain turned up once. Its specificity is unknown. V lost 4 bases and J lost 3, with 4 bases in between. This CDR3 comprises 12 residues. The germline gives CDR1 MNHEY, CDR2 SVGAGI. The rectum was sampled with one to two pinch biopsies at colonoscopy. The data were produced by immunoSEQ multiplex PCR, yet TCRdb's version contains in-frame clones alone and is incomplete. This sample has fewer than 20,000 clones; approximately 73% occur once, and the top ten carry around 7%. The data belong to a study of pediatric ulcerative colitis. Overall study results and limits: Blood-rectal clonal overlap within each person was significantly higher in ulcerative colitis patients than controls.

The sequence was collected from a boy between 5 and 17 years old with moderate ulcerative colitis. The sequenced sample consisted of gut tissue. The rearrangement links TRBV6-5 to TRBJ1-5; the D is unclear. Here the CDR3 reads CASSFYNQPQHF. CDR3 coding DNA: TGTGCCAGCAGTTTCTACAATCAGCCCCAGCATTTT.